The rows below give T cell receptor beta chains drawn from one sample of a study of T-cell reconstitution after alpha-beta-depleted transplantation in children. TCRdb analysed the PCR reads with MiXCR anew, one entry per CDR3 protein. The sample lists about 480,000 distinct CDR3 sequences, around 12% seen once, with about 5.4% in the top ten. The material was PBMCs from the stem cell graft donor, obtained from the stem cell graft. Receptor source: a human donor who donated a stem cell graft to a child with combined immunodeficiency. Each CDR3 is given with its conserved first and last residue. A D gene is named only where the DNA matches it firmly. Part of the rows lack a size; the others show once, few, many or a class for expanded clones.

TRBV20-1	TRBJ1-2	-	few	TGCAGTGCTAGAGCAGGCGGGCTCGGGGACTATGGCTACACCTTC	CSARAGGLGDYGYTF
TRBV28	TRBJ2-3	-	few	TGTGCCAGCACCTTAGGGGGAGGGCGTACGCAGTATTTT	CASTLGGGRTQYF
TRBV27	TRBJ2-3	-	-	TGTGCCAGCAGTTCCTATTCTAGCACAGATACGCAGTATTTT	CASSSYSSTDTQYF
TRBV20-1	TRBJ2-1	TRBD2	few	TGCAGTGCTAGCACTTGGGGGGAGCGGGAGTGGGGTGAGCAGTTCTTC	CSASTWGEREWGEQFF
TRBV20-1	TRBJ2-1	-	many	TGCAGTGCTAGGACGCACAATGAGCAGTTCTTC	CSARTHNEQFF
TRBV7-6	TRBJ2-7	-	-	TGTGCCAGCAGCTTAAGGGCCCGGACGGCTTACTCCTACGAGCAGTACTTC	CASSLRARTAYSYEQYF
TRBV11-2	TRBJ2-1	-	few	TGTGCCAGCAGCTTATTAGGTCTAGCCAAACTCAACAATGAGCAGTTCTTC	CASSLLGLAKLNNEQFF
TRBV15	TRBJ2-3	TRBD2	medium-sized	TGTGCCACCAGCCCCGGGACTAGGACCACAGATACGCAGTATTTT	CATSPGTRTTDTQYF
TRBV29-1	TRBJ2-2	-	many	TGCAGCGTTGAGCCCGTAGGACACTCCACCGGGGAGCTGTTTTTT	CSVEPVGHSTGELFF
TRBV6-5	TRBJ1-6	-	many	TGTGCCAGCAGTTACTCGCACAGCTATAATTCACCCCTCCACTTT	CASSYSHSYNSPLHF
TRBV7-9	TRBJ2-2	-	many	TGTGCCAGCAGCCCCACGGGGCCCGGGGAGCTGTTTTTT	CASSPTGPGELFF
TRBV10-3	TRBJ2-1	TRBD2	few	TGTGCCATCAGTGAGCGGGGGGGTGTCTACAATGAGCAGTTCTTC	CAISERGGVYNEQFF
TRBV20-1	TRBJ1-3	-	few	TGCAGTGCTAGCGGCCCGGGTGGAAACACCATATATTTT	CSASGPGGNTIYF
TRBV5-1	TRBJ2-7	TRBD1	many	TGCGCCAGCAGCACGGGACAGGGAACCTACGAGCAGTACTTC	CASSTGQGTYEQYF
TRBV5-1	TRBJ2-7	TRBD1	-	TGCGCCAGCAGCTTGGACAGGGGGCCCTTCGAGCAGTACTTC	CASSLDRGPFEQYF
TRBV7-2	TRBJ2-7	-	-	TGTGCCAGCAGCTTAGGGTGGGGGGGGCATTGGGCAAGGGAGCAGTACTTC	CASSLGWGGHWAREQYF
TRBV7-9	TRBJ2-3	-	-	TGTGCCAGCAGCCCGCCACAGAGCGGCACGCAGTATTTT	CASSPPQSGTQYF
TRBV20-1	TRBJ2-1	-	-	TGCAGTGCCCCCATCGGCGCAGATCTCTCCTACAATGAGCAGTTCTTC	CSAPIGADLSYNEQFF
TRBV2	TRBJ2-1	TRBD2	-	TGTGCCAGCAGTCAAGGGTATCGGACTAGCGGGACGTCCTGGGATGAGCAGTTCTTC	CASSQGYRTSGTSWDEQFF
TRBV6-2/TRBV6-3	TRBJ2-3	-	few	TGTGCCAGCAGTTACTCTTGGGGGAAGGGAGATACGCAGTATTTT	CASSYSWGKGDTQYF
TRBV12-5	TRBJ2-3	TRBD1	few	TGTGCTAGTGGTTTGGACTCGACAGGGGCTCGGGGAGATACGCAGTATTTT	CASGLDSTGARGDTQYF
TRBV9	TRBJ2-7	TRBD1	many	TGTGCCAGCAGCGTAGGAGGGGGACAGGGATTCTACGAGCAGTACTTC	CASSVGGGQGFYEQYF
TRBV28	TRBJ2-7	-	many	TGTGCCAGCAGTTCATACAGGAGAACCTACGAGCAGTACTTC	CASSSYRRTYEQYF
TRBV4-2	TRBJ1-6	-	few	TGTGCCAGCAGCCAGGATCCTCGTGGTTACTATAATTCACCCCTCCACTTT	CASSQDPRGYYNSPLHF
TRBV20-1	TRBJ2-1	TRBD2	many	TGCAGTGCTAGAGATGCACTAGCGGGAGTAGGCGATGAGCAGTTCTTC	CSARDALAGVGDEQFF
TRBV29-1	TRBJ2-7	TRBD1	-	TGCAGCGTTACAGGACAGGGCTACGAGCAGTACTTC	CSVTGQGYEQYF
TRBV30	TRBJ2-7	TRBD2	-	TGTGCCTGGAGTGCCGGGACTAGCGGGAGTAAGCAGTACTTC	CAWSAGTSGSKQYF
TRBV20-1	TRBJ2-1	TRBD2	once	TGCAGTGCTAGGGTCCTAGCGGGGGGGTTGGGCTCCTACAATGAGCAGTTCTTC	CSARVLAGGLGSYNEQFF
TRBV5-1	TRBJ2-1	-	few	TGCGCCAGCAGCTTGGATAGCGGACTCTACAATGAGCAGTTCTTC	CASSLDSGLYNEQFF
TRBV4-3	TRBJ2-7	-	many	TGCGCCAGCAGCCAAGACAGGGGATTCGTCGTCGAGCAGTACTTC	CASSQDRGFVVEQYF
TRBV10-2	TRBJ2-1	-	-	TGCGCCAGCAAATCGGGGGGCCCCGGTGAGCAGTTCTTC	CASKSGGPGEQFF
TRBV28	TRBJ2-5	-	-	TGTGCCAGCAGCCGACCGGGACTTCCGATAGGGGGAGAGACCCAGTACTTC	CASSRPGLPIGGETQYF
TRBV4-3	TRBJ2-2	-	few	TGCGCCAGCAGCCCGGGACGCTCTTCCGGGGAGCTGTTTTTT	CASSPGRSSGELFF
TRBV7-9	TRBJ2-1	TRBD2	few	TGTGCCAGCAGCCCAATAGCGGGAGTTCTAATCAATGAGCAGTTCTTC	CASSPIAGVLINEQFF
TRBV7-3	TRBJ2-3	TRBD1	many	TGTGCCAGCAGCTTACAGGGGGCAGGGGCAGATACGCAGTATTTT	CASSLQGAGADTQYF
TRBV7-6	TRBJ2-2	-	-	TGTGCCAGCAGCTTAGTGAGGGGGGCCAACACCGGGGAGCTGTTTTTT	CASSLVRGANTGELFF
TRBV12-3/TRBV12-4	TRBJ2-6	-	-	TGTGCCAGCAGTTTACAGGCTGGGGCCAACGTCCTGACTTTC	CASSLQAGANVLTF